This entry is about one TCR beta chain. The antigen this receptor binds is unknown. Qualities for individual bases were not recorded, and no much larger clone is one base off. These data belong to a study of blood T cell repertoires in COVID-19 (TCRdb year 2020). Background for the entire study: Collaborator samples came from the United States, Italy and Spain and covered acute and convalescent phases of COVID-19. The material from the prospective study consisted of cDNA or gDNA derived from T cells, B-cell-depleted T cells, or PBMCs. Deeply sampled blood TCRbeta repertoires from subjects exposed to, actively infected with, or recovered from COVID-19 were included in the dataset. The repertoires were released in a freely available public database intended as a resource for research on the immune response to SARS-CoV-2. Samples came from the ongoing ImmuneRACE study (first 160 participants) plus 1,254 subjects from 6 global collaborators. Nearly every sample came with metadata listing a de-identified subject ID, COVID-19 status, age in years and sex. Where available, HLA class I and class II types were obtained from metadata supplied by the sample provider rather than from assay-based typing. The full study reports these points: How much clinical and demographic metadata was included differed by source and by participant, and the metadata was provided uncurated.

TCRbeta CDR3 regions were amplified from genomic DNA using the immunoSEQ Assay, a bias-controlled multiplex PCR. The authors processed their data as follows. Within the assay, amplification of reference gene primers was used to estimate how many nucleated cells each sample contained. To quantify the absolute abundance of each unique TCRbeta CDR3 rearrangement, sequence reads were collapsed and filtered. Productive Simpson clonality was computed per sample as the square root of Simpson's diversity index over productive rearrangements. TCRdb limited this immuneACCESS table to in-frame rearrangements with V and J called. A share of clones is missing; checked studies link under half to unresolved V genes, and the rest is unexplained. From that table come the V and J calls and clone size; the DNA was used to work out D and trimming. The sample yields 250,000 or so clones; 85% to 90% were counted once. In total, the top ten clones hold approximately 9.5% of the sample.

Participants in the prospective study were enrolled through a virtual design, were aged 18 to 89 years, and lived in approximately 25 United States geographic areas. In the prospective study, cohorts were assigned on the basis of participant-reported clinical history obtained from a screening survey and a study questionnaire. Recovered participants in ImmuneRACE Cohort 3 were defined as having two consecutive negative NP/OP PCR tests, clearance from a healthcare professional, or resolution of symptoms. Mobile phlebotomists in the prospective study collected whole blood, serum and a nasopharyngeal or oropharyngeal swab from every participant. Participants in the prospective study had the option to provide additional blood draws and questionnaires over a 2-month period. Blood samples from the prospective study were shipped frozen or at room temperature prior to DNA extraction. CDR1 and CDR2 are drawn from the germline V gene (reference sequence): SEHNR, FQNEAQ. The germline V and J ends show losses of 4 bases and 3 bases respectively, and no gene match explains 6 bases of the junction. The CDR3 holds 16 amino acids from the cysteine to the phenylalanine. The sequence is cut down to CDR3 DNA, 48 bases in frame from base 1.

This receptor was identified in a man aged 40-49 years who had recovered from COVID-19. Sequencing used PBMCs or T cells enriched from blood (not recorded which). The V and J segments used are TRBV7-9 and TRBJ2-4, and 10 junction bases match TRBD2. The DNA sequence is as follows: TGTGCCAGCAGCTCAGGAGCGGGAGGGTTCAAAAACATTCAGTACTTC. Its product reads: CASSSGAGGFKNIQYF. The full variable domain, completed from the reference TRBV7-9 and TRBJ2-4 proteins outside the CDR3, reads DTGVSQNPRHKITKRGQNVTFRCDPISEHNRLYWYRQTLGQGPEFLTYFQNEAQLEKSRLLSDRFSAERPKGSFSTLEIQRTEQGDSAMYLCASSSGAGGFKNIQYFGAGTRLSVL.